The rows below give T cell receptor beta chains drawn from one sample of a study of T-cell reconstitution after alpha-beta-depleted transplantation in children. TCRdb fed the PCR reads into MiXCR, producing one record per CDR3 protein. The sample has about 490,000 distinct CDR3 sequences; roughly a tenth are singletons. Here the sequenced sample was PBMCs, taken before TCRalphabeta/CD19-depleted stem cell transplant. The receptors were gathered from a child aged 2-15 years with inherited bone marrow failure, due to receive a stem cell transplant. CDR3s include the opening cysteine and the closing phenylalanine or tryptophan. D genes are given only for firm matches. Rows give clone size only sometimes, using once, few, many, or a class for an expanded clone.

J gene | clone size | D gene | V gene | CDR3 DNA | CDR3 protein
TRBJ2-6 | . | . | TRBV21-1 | TGTGCCAGCAGCACCTGCTCCGGGACCCCCTTTTCTGGGGCCAACGTCCTGACTTTC | CASSTCSGTPFSGANVLTF
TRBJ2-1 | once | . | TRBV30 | TGTGCCTGGAGAGGGACTCCCGCTGGCAATGAGCAGTTCTTC | CAWRGTPAGNEQFF
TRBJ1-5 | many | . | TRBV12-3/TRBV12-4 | TGTGCCAGCAGTTTTTTAGGGACTAGAAATCAGCCCCAGCATTTT | CASSFLGTRNQPQHF
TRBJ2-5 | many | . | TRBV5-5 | TGTGCCAGCAGGATGCTGTTTGGGGAGCGGGACAAAGAGACCCAGTACTTC | CASRMLFGERDKETQYF
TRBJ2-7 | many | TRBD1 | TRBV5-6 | TGTGCCAGCAGCTCAAACAGGGGGGCCTACGAGCAGTACTTC | CASSSNRGAYEQYF
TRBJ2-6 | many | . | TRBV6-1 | TGTGCCAGCCTCAGGGACCGTCTGGCCAACGTCCTGACTTTC | CASLRDRLANVLTF
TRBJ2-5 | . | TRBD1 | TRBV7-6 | TGTGCCAGCACCGAGGACAGGGTGTCAGGGGAGACCCAGTACTTC | CASTEDRVSGETQYF
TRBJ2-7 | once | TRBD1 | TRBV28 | TGTGCCAGCCTAGGGAACGACAGGGGGCTTGAGCAGTACTTC | CASLGNDRGLEQYF
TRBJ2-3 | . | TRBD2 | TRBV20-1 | TGCAGTGCTGGCGGACTAGCGGGAGGCCATAGGGCAGATACGCAGTATTTT | CSAGGLAGGHRADTQYF
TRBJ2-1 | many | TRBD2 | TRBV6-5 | TGTGCCAGCAGTTACTCGTGGCTAGCGGACATCTACAATGAGCAGTTCTTC | CASSYSWLADIYNEQFF
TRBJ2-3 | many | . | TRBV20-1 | TGCAGTGCTAGAGAGACTAGTAACACAGATACGCAGTATTTT | CSARETSNTDTQYF
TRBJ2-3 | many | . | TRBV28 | TGTGCCAGCAGCCACGGACGGACAACGGGCACAGATACGCAGTATTTT | CASSHGRTTGTDTQYF
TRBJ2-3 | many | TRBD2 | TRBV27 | TGTGCCAGCAGTTTCAGTAGCGGGAGAGGAGATACGCAGTATTTT | CASSFSSGRGDTQYF
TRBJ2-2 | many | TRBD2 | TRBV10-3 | TGTGCCTCCCGAGCAGCGGGAACCGGGGAGCTGTTTTTT | CASRAAGTGELFF
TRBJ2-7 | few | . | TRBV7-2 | TGTGCCAGCAGCTTATATAACTACGAGCAGTACTTC | CASSLYNYEQYF
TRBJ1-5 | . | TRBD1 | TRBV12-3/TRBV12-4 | TGTGCCAGCAGTTCGGGACAGACTAATCAGCCCCAGCATTTT | CASSSGQTNQPQHF
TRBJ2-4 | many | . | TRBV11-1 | TGTGCCAGCAGCACCACGGACCTAAGCGTTGCCTTAGCCAAAAACATTCAGTACTTC | CASSTTDLSVALAKNIQYF
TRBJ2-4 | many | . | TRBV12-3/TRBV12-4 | TGTGCCAGCAGTTTCAGGGGAAAAAACATTCAGTACTTC | CASSFRGKNIQYF
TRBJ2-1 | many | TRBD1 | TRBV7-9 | TGTGCCAGCAGGTGGGACAGGGGGCAGCGGGAGGGCTCCTACAATGAGCAGTTCTTC | CASRWDRGQREGSYNEQFF
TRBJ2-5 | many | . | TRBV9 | TGTGCCAGCAGCCCAGGACAAATCCAAGAGACCCAGTACTTC | CASSPGQIQETQYF
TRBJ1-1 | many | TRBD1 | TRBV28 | TGTGCCAGCAGTTTAGGGACAGGCACTGAAGCTTTCTTT | CASSLGTGTEAFF
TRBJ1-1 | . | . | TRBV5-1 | TGCGCCAGCGGGGACCAAGCGAACACTGAAGCTTTCTTT | CASGDQANTEAFF
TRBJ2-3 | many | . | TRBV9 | TGTGCCAGCAGCGTAGATGGGTTCACAGATACGCAGTATTTT | CASSVDGFTDTQYF
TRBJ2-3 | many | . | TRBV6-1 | TGTGCCAGCAGCCCTGCTAGGGCCGGCACAGATACGCAGTATTTT | CASSPARAGTDTQYF
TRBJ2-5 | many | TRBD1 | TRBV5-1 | TGCGCCAGCAGCCAGAAGTGGGACAGACTCATTTTGGAGACCCAGTACTTC | CASSQKWDRLILETQYF
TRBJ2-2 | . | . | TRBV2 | TGTGCCAGCAATAGACAGTTGGGTCACACCGGGGAGCTGTTTTTT | CASNRQLGHTGELFF
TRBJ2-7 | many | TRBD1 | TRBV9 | TGTGCCAGCAGCCCGGGACAGCACTACGAGCAGTACTTC | CASSPGQHYEQYF
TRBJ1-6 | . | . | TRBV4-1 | TGCGCCAGCAGCCAAGTTTTGAACAGGGTTAGGTCACCCCTCCACTTT | CASSQVLNRVRSPLHF
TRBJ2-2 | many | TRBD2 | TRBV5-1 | TGCGCCAGCAGCCGGGGGGACACCGGGGAGCTGTTTTTT | CASSRGDTGELFF
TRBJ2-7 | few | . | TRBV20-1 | TGCAGTGCTAGTGTGCAGGGAGGACAGTACGAGCAGTACTTC | CSASVQGGQYEQYF
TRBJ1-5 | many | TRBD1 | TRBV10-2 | TGCGCCAGCAGTGTCTCAGGGGGCGGTCAGCCCCAGCATTTT | CASSVSGGGQPQHF
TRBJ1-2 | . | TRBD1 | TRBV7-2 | TGTGCCAGCAGCTCGCCAGGGGGCGTGGCAATATATGGCTACACCTTC | CASSSPGGVAIYGYTF
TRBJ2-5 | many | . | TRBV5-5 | TGTGCCAGCAGCTTGGCTCAGGACGTCCGGGGGACCCAGTACTTC | CASSLAQDVRGTQYF
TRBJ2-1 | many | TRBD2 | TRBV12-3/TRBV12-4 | TGTGCCAGCAGTTCCATTAGCGGGAGTCGTAATGAGCAGTTCTTC | CASSSISGSRNEQFF
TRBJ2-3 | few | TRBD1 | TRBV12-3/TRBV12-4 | TGTGCCAGCAGGAAACAGGGGGGTGCAGATACGCAGTATTTT | CASRKQGGADTQYF